This passage covers 3 T cell receptor beta chains from one sample sequenced in a study of resident and recirculating memory T cells in vitiligo. Generated by immunoSEQ multiplex PCR, the TCRdb table keeps only in-frame clones and is missing some. The table shows some 70,000 clones, with 80% to 95% occurring only once. The material sequenced was blood. The receptor source for this set is a male donor with vitiligo.

This sequence joins TRBV5-1 and TRBJ1-2; 7 bases map to TRBD1. This CDR3 spans 15 amino acids. V shed 4 bases and J 4 bases; nucleotides not matched to a gene: 10. The germline CDR1 and CDR2 sequences are SGHRS and YFSETQ. The CDR3 here is CASSLGDSPTYGYTF. CDR3 in DNA: TGCGCCAGCAGCCTTGGGGACAGTCCCACCTATGGCTACACCTTC.

J is TRBJ2-7 and V is TRBV7-2; possible D gene TRBD1, 6 bases. The ends were cut back, 2 bases at V and 1 base at J, with 15 bases in the middle. The CDR3 extends over 16 amino acids. Germline V gene lookup returns CDR1 SGHTA and CDR2 FQGNSA. DNA for the CDR3: TGTGCCAGCAGCTTAACGAGGGGGACCCCTTCCTACGAGCAGTACTTC. Protein product: CASSLTRGTPSYEQYF.

V gene TRBV19 combines with J gene TRBJ1-2; the match to TRBD1 covers 7 bases. The V gene end was trimmed by 9 bases and the J gene end by 8 bases; junction bases not matched to a gene: 9. CDR1 is LNHDA and CDR2 is SQIVND in the germline V gene (reference sequence). This CDR3 is 12 amino acids long. This CDR3 reads CASATGQIGYTF. The CDR3 DNA follows: TGTGCCAGCGCGACAGGGCAGATCGGCTACACCTTC. Filled out from reference TRBV19 and TRBJ1-2, the complete variable domain reads DGGITQSPKYLFRKEGQNVTLSCEQNLNHDAMYWYRQDPGQGLRLIYYSQIVNDFQKGDIAEGYSVSREKKESFPLTVTSAQKNPTAFYLCASATGQIGYTFGSGTRLTVV.